The 5 T cell receptor beta chains given below trace back to one sample, sequenced in a study of graft-versus-host responses after intestinal transplantation. CFSE-labeled responder cells (around 200,000) were plated with around 200,000 irradiated, violet-dye-labeled stimulator cells. Sequenced by immunoSEQ multiplex PCR; TCRdb stores in-frame clones only, minus some. The table includes more than 9,500 clones, 35% detected once. The input for sequencing was alloreactive CD8+ T cells from a mixed lymphocyte reaction culture, taken before intestinal transplant. The subset denotes: CFSE-low proliferating T cells sorted from roughly six-day pre-transplant mixed lymphocyte reaction (GvH or HvG direction). The receptors shown here come from a human patient who received an intestinal transplant.

The chain recombines TRBV10-3 with TRBJ2-7; D is unresolved. CDR3 length: 13 amino acids. The ends were cut back, 3 bases at V and 0 bases at J, with 6 bases in the middle. The germline V gene has CDR1 ENHRY and CDR2 SYGVKD. CDR3: CAISDDLSYEQYF. The CDR3 DNA sequence: TGTGCCATCAGTGACGACCTCTCCTACGAGCAGTACTTC.

The rearrangement links TRBV27 to TRBJ1-4; tentatively, D is TRBD1 (5 bases). The CDR3 spans 14 residues. The V gene lost 6 bases and the J gene lost 7 bases, with 15 bases spanning the gap. CDR1 and CDR2 (germline): MNHEY, SMNVEV (reference sequence). CDR3 bases: TGTGCCAGCAGGGGGTTCGACAGCTTTGAAAAACTGTTTTTT. Its translation is CASRGFDSFEKLFF.

As DNA, the CDR3 is TGTGCCAGCAGTGCTAGCGGTCCCGCCTACGAGCAGTACTTC. Its translation: CASSASGPAYEQYF. The rearrangement joins TRBV6-1 to TRBJ2-7, with TRBD2 matching 7 bases. The CDR3 consists of 14 residues. Germline assignment: CDR1 MNHNS and CDR2 SASEGT. V lost 4 bases, J lost 2 bases, and 5 bases stayed unmatched.

The chain combines TRBV7-6 with TRBJ1-2, with 9 positions matching TRBD1. This CDR3 has 15 amino acids. V lost 1 base and J lost 0; bases outside the gene matches: 0. Germline V gene data show CDR1 as SGHVS and CDR2 as FNYEAQ. CDR3 DNA sequence: TGTGCCAGCAGCTTAGGGACAGGGGCTAACTATGGCTACACCTTC. Translated, it gives CASSLGTGANYGYTF.

J is TRBJ2-7 and V is TRBV19; D tentatively fits TRBD1 or TRBD2 (6 bases each). This CDR3 is 15 amino acids long. Trimming took 5 bases from V and 1 from J, leaving 15 bases between them. In germline, CDR1 is LNHDA, CDR2 SQIVND (reference sequence). This CDR3 is CASSLGGGYSYEQYF. The CDR3 DNA is TGTGCCAGTAGTCTCGGGGGCGGGTATTCCTACGAGCAGTACTTC. Full variable domain (rest looked up from reference TRBV19 and TRBJ2-7): DGGITQSPKYLFRKEGQNVTLSCEQNLNHDAMYWYRQDPGQGLRLIYYSQIVNDFQKGDIAEGYSVSREKKESFPLTVTSAQKNPTAFYLCASSLGGGYSYEQYFGPGTRLTVT.